This T cell receptor beta chain was recorded in a study of OX40 agonist ivuxolimab in advanced cancers. Profiled with immunoSEQ multiplex PCR; TCRdb holds only in-frame clones, not every one. Of over 5,000 clones listed, just under 70% are singletons. The CDR3 is made up of 17 amino acids. V lost 5 bases to trimming and J lost 6 bases; unmatched junction nucleotides: 12. The germline V gene has CDR1 PRHDT and CDR2 FYEKMQ (reference sequence). This clone has more than one count but fewer than ten. The chain carries TRBV13 and TRBJ2-3, with 12 positions matching TRBD2. This TCR derives from an adult with an advanced solid tumor such as melanoma, head and neck, liver or kidney cancer. Sequences were derived from CD4+ or CD8+ T cells sorted from blood, sampled in a trial of the OX40 agonist ivuxolimab. This CDR3 reads CASSTQPSGRAPDTQYF. The CDR3, as DNA: TGTGCCAGCAGCACCCAGCCTAGCGGGAGGGCCCCGGATACGCAGTATTTT.